A single sample is the source of the 10 T cell receptor beta chains below, sequenced in a study of regulatory T cells in long-lasting Graves disease. Libraries of TCR beta came from iRepertoire HTBI primers plus Arm-PCR of CDR3 regions. TCRdb fed the multiplex PCR reads into MiXCR, producing one record per CDR3 protein. This sample yields 400,000 to 500,000 distinct CDR3 sequences, of which approximately 16% are seen a single time; approximately 11% belongs to the top ten. Described time point: newly diagnosed GD, antithyroid drugs for less than 3 months. There was RNA extracted from PBMCs, and the TCR library was made from it. The same data also contributed to another study, on T cells in Graves' hyperthyroidism and ophthalmopathy.

The sample in question was peripheral blood mononuclear cells (PBMCs), obtained at new diagnosis, from a patient treated with antithyroid drugs. The receptors derive from a woman aged 25 to 39 with Graves disease.

This clonotype was picked up a small number of times. The chain carries TRBV29-1 and TRBJ2-2; 9 nucleotides agree with TRBD2. Germline assignment: CDR1 SQVTM and CDR2 ANQGSEA. Germline trimming cut 5 bases from V and 4 bases from J; bases unmatched to any gene: 8. This CDR3 spans 15 amino acids. The chain's CDR3 is CSVSAGGRGTGELFF. DNA of the CDR3: TGCAGCGTTTCCGCGGGAGGGAGGGGCACCGGGGAGCTGTTTTTT.

This clonotype was counted ten times or more. The gene calls are TRBV29-1 and TRBJ1-1; D call uncertain. V lost 3 bases and J 2 bases, leaving 10 bases between the germline ends. There are 13 residues in the CDR3. CDR1 is SQVTM and CDR2 is ANQGSEA in the germline V gene. The CDR3 coding sequence is TGCAGCGTTGATAAGAGGGATAACACTGAAGCTTTCTTT. As protein: CSVDKRDNTEAFF.

This clonotype was counted ten times or more. This chain connects TRBV12-3 or TRBV12-4 to TRBJ2-5, with 10 bases lining up with TRBD1. The V gene end was trimmed by 5 bases and the J gene end by 5 bases; junction bases not matched to a gene: 8. The CDR3 has 15 amino acids. The CDR3 nucleotides read TGTGCCAGCAGTCCGACAGGGGGCGGGTGGGAGACCCAGTACTTC. This encodes CASSPTGGGWETQYF.

This clonotype was recorded many times. The chain uses TRBV7-2 and TRBJ1-2; D is undetermined. CDR1 is SGHTA, CDR2 FQGNSA, per germline. V lost 3 bases, J lost 4 bases, and 12 bases lay in between. This CDR3 region has 14 residues. The CDR3 here is CASSFEGASYGYTF. CDR3 in DNA: TGTGCCAGCAGCTTTGAGGGCGCGAGCTATGGCTACACCTTC.

The sample holds many counts of this clonotype. The V call is TRBV20-1, the J call TRBJ2-7; a possible D gene is TRBD1 (6 bases). V was trimmed by 6 bases and J by 0 bases, leaving 18 bases between them. The CDR3 length is 15 residues. Germline V lookup: CDR1 DFQATT, CDR2 SNEGSKA (reference sequence). CDR3 protein: CSAPPSDSTSYEQYF. The CDR3 nucleotides are TGCAGTGCCCCGCCCTCGGACAGTACCTCCTACGAGCAGTACTTC.

J is TRBJ2-7 and V is TRBV4-1; D is undetermined. This CDR3 region has 11 residues. V lost 2 bases, J lost 5 bases, and 4 bases lay in between. CDR1 is MGHRA, CDR2 YSYEKL, per germline. CDR3 loop: CASSQKNEQYF. In nucleotides, the CDR3 is TGCGCCAGCAGCCAAAAAAACGAGCAGTACTTC.

This clonotype was seen a handful of times. This chain links TRBV19 with TRBJ2-1, with 16 nucleotides matching TRBD2. Losses at the gene ends were 10 bases for V and 6 bases for J; bases not matched to a gene: 9. Germline V gives CDR1 LNHDA, CDR2 SQIVND (reference sequence). The CDR3 runs 16 residues. CDR3 loop: CATGTSGRAVGNEQFF. CDR3 in DNA: TGTGCCACTGGGACTAGCGGGAGGGCCGTAGGCAATGAGCAGTTCTTC.

This clonotype was counted at least ten times. The chain uses TRBV30 and TRBJ2-1, with 12 bases identical to TRBD2. After removal of 8 bases from V and 4 bases from J, the junction contained 3 bases not matched to a gene. The CDR3 contains 13 residues. Germline assignment: CDR1 GTSNPN and CDR2 SVGIG (reference sequence). CDR3 in amino acids: CATSGRWYNEQFF. In nucleotides, the CDR3 is TGTGCCACTAGCGGGAGGTGGTACAATGAGCAGTTCTTC. Variable domain in full (rest from reference TRBV30 and TRBJ2-1): SQTIHQWPATLVQPVGSPLSLECTVEGTSNPNLYWYRQAAGRGLQLLFYSVGIGQISSEVPQNLSASRPQDRQFILSSKKLLLSDSGFYLCATSGRWYNEQFFGPGTRLTVL.

The chain combines TRBV29-1 with TRBJ2-5, with TRBD2 matching 12 bases. V lost 0 bases, J lost 4 bases, and 3 bases stayed unmatched. CDR1 is SQVTM, CDR2 ANQGSEA, per germline. The CDR3 loop spans 15 amino acids. The CDR3 sequence: CSVEDPGLAGETQYF. DNA of the CDR3: TGCAGCGTTGAAGATCCGGGACTAGCGGGAGAGACCCAGTACTTC.

This clonotype was counted many times. V and J are TRBV11-2 and TRBJ2-3; D may match TRBD1 or TRBD2 (5 bases each). Germline V gene lookup returns CDR1 SGHAT and CDR2 FQNNGV. Deletions cut 1 base from V and 5 bases from J, with 13 bases between. This CDR3 region has 15 residues. CDR3 nucleotide sequence: TGTGCCAGCAGCTTAGCCGTTGGGGGTCAAGATACGCAGTATTTT. It translates to CASSLAVGGQDTQYF.